This T cell receptor beta chain was captured in a study of blood T cell repertoires in COVID-19. For the study at large: Some COVID-19 samples were acute and others convalescent; all came from the United States, Italy and Spain. Sources were T cells, B-cell-depleted T cells, or PBMCs; the material itself was cDNA or gDNA.

Per the study methods: The authors estimated nucleated cell counts from reference gene primer amplification. The method was immunoSEQ multiplex PCR; TCRdb's version includes in-frame clones alone and lacks a portion of them. Clone size and the V and J calls come from that table; the DNA yielded D and trimming. The sample contains about 360,000 clones, 70% to 90% of which appear only once. CDR3 length: 13 residues. Between the trimmed V and J ends, which lost 5 bases and 8 bases, there was a span of 15 bases. Germline V lookup: CDR1 SGHTA, CDR2 FQGTGA. This chain links TRBV7-3 with TRBJ1-2, with D possibly matching TRBD1 (6 bases). Sequencing was done on a sample of peripheral blood. The source is a human donor in a cohort sampled during active COVID-19. The CDR3, as DNA: TGTGCCAGCAGCCCACAGGGTTCAGGGGGCTACACCTTC. Its protein is CASSPQGSGGYTF.